These T cell receptor beta chains were read from a single sample in a study of cytomegalovirus exposure and HLA in healthy donors. Libraries were prepared by immunoSEQ multiplex PCR; TCRdb keeps only in-frame clonotypes and omits some of them. The sample holds under 130,000 clones, about 81% seen once. Sequencing used PBMCs. The receptors stem from a man aged 25 to 45 in good health and CMV-seronegative. Both conserved end residues are part of each CDR3. A D gene is named only where the DNA matches it firmly. Rows give clone size only sometimes, using once, few, many, or a class for an expanded clone.

J,D,length,V,size,DNA,CDR3
TRBJ2-5,TRBD2,15,TRBV27,-,TGTGCCAGCAAAAATAGCGGGGTTGAGGGGGAGACCCAGTACTTC,CASKNSGVEGETQYF
TRBJ2-5,-,14,TRBV27,once,TGTGCCAGCAGTCCCTGGGGGGAGCAAGAGACCCAGTACTTC,CASSPWGEQETQYF
TRBJ2-5,TRBD2,16,TRBV11-2,once,TGTGCCAGCAGCTTAGTGACTAGCGGGGGAGAAGAGACCCAGTACTTC,CASSLVTSGGEETQYF
TRBJ2-5,TRBD1,15,TRBV7-2,few,TGTGCCAGCACCCAAAGGACAGGGCGGAGAGAGACCCAGTACTTC,CASTQRTGRRETQYF
TRBJ1-2,-,14,TRBV7-9,-,TGTGCCAGCAGCTCGCCCCTTGGGGCAGGGGTCTACACCTTC,CASSSPLGAGVYTF
TRBJ2-7,TRBD2,15,TRBV4-1,-,TGCGCCAGCAGCTCCCCCGGGGGGAGAAGCCACGAGCAGTACTTC,CASSSPGGRSHEQYF
TRBJ1-1,-,15,TRBV9,-,TGTGCCAGCAGCGGGGGCACAGGGATGAACACTGAAGCTTTCTTT,CASSGGTGMNTEAFF
TRBJ2-5,TRBD2,13,TRBV7-2,-,TGTGCCAGCAGCTTCGCGGGAGAAGAGACCCAGTACTTC,CASSFAGEETQYF
TRBJ1-1,-,15,TRBV7-6,-,TGTGCCAGCAGCTTACGGGGGTCCGTGGACACTGAAGCTTTCTTT,CASSLRGSVDTEAFF
TRBJ1-2,-,15,TRBV5-4,-,TGTGCCAGCAGCCAGACCGGGGGAAGGGGCTATGGCTACACCTTC,CASSQTGGRGYGYTF
TRBJ2-7,-,12,TRBV28,-,TGTGCCAGCAGTTTGCTAACCTCCGAGCAGTACTTC,CASSLLTSEQYF
TRBJ2-1,-,15,TRBV7-7,-,TGTGCCAGCAGTCCCTTAGTGAGCTCCTACAATGAGCAGTTCTTC,CASSPLVSSYNEQFF
TRBJ2-7,TRBD2,15,TRBV5-1,-,TGCGCCAGCACCGAAGGGAGGGGACTAGGGTACGAGCAGTACTTC,CASTEGRGLGYEQYF
TRBJ1-1,-,13,TRBV15,-,TGTGCCACCAGCATAGCAGGGAATGCGAAAGCTTTCTTT,CATSIAGNAKAFF
TRBJ2-3,-,14,TRBV6-1,-,TGTGCCAGCAGTGAATCACGGAGAGCAGATACGCAGTATTTT,CASSESRRADTQYF
TRBJ2-7,TRBD1,13,TRBV30,-,TGTGCCTGTTCACCGGGACAGATGTACGAGCAGTACTTC,CACSPGQMYEQYF
TRBJ2-1,TRBD2,14,TRBV27,-,TGTGCCAGCAGTTGGGTAGCGGGAGGCAATGAGCAGTTCTTC,CASSWVAGGNEQFF
TRBJ2-1,-,12,TRBV5-1,-,TGCGCCACCAAGTACACAGACAATGAGCAGTTCTTC,CATKYTDNEQFF
TRBJ1-3,-,14,TRBV5-6,few,TGTGCCAGCAGCTCCCTCAGGGGTGGAAACACCATATATTTT,CASSSLRGGNTIYF
TRBJ1-4,TRBD1,14,TRBV6-5,few,TGTGCCAGCAGCCCCGGACAGGGTTATGAAAAACTGTTTTTT,CASSPGQGYEKLFF
TRBJ1-4,TRBD1,15,TRBV5-1,-,TGCGCCAGCAGCATGGGACAGGGCCGAGATGAAAAACTGTTTTTT,CASSMGQGRDEKLFF
TRBJ1-1,-,11,TRBV12-5,-,TGTGCTAGTGCCGACGACAGGGAAGCTTTCTTT,CASADDREAFF
TRBJ1-2,-,12,TRBV30,-,TGTGCCTGGAGTGGAGTAAACTATGGCTACACCTTC,CAWSGVNYGYTF
TRBJ2-2,-,13,TRBV30,-,TGTGCCTGGAGTTTACAGAACACCGGGGAGCTGTTTTTT,CAWSLQNTGELFF
TRBJ1-1,-,15,TRBV6-5,-,TGTGCCAGCAGTTACGGCCGGCCCGGAGGCACTGAAGCTTTCTTT,CASSYGRPGGTEAFF
TRBJ1-5,-,13,TRBV6-1,-,TGTGCCACCGAGATATATGGCAATCAGCCCCAGCATTTT,CATEIYGNQPQHF
TRBJ2-5,-,14,TRBV4-1,medium-sized,TGCGCCAGCAGCCAAGAGCGGGTCCAAGAGACCCAGTACTTC,CASSQERVQETQYF
TRBJ1-6,-,15,TRBV14,-,TGTGCCAGCAGCCAAGATCTAGGTGCGAATTCACCCCTCCACTTT,CASSQDLGANSPLHF
TRBJ1-1,-,14,TRBV18,once,TGTGCCAGCTCACCACTACAGGGGAACACTGAAGCTTTCTTT,CASSPLQGNTEAFF
TRBJ2-7,-,14,TRBV4-3,-,TGCGCCAGCAGCCAAGATCTAGTTTCCTACGAGCAGTACTTC,CASSQDLVSYEQYF
TRBJ1-2,-,14,TRBV6-1,-,TGTGCCAGCAGAGAACAGGCCCGGTCGTATGGCTACACCTTC,CASREQARSYGYTF